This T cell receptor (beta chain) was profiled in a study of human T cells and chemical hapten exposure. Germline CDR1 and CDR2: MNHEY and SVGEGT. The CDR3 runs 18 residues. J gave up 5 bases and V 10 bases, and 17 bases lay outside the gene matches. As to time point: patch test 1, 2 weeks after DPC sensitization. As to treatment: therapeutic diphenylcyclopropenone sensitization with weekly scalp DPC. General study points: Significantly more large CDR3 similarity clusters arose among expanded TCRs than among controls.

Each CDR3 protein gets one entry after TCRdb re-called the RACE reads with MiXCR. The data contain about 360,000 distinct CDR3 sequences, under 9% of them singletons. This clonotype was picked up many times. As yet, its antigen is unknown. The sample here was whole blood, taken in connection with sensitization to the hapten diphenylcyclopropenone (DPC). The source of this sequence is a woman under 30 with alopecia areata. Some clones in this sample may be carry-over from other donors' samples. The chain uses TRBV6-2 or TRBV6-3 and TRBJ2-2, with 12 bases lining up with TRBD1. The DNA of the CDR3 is TGTGCCACCAACTCCGGGACAGGGGGCGCATTGGAGACCGGGGAGCTGTTTTTT. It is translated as CATNSGTGGALETGELFF.